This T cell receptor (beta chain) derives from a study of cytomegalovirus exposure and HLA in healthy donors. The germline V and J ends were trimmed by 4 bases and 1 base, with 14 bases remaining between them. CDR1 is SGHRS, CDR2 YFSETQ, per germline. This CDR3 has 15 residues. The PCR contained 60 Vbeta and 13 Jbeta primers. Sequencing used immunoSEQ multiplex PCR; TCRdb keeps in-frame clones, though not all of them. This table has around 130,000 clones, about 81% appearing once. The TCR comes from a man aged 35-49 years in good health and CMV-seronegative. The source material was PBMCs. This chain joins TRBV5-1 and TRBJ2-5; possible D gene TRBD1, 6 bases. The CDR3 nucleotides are TGCGCCAGCAGCAAACAACAGGGTCCCCAAGAGACCCAGTACTTC. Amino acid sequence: CASSKQQGPQETQYF.